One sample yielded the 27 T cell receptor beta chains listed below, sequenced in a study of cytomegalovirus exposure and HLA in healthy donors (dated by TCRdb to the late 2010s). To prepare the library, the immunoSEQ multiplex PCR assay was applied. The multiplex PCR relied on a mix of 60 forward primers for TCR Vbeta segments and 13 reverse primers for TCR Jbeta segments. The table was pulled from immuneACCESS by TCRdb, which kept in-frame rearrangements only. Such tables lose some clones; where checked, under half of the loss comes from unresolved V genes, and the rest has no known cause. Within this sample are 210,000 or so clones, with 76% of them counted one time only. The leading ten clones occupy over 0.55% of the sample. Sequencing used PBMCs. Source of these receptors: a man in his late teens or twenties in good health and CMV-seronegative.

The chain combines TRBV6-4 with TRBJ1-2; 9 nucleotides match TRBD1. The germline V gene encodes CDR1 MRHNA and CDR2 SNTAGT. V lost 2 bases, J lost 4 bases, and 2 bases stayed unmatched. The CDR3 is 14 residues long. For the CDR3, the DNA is TGTGCCAGCAGTGACACAGGGGGCGTCTATGGCTACACCTTC. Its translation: CASSDTGGVYGYTF.

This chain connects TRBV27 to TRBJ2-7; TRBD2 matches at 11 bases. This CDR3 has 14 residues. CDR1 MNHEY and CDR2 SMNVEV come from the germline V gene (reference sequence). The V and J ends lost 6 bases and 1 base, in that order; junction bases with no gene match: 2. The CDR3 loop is CASRGTSGSYEQYF. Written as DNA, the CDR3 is TGTGCCAGCAGGGGGACTAGCGGTTCCTACGAGCAGTACTTC.

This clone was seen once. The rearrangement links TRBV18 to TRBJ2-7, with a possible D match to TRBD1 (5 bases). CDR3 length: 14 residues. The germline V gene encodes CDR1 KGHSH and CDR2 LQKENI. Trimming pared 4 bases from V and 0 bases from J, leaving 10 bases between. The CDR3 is CASSQQEGSYEQYF. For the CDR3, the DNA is TGTGCCAGCTCACAACAGGAAGGCTCCTACGAGCAGTACTTC. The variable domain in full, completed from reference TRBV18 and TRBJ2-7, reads NAGVMQNPRHLVRRRGQEARLRCSPMKGHSHVYWYRQLPEEGLKFMVYLQKENIIDESGMPKERFSAEFPKEGPSILRIQQVVRGDSAAYFCASSQQEGSYEQYFGPGTRLTVT.

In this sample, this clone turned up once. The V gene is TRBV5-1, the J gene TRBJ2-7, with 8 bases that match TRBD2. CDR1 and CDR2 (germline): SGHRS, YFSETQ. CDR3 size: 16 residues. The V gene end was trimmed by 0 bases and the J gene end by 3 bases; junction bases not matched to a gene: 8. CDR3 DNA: TGCGCCAGCAGCTTGGCCGGGGGGGCAGGCCTCTACGAGCAGTACTTC. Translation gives CASSLAGGAGLYEQYF.

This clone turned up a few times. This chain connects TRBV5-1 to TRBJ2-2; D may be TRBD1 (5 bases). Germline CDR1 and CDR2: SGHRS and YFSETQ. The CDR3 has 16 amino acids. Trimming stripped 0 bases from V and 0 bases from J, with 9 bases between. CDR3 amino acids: CASSLEGIPNTGELFF. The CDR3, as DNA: TGCGCCAGCAGCTTGGAGGGGATCCCGAACACCGGGGAGCTGTTTTTT.

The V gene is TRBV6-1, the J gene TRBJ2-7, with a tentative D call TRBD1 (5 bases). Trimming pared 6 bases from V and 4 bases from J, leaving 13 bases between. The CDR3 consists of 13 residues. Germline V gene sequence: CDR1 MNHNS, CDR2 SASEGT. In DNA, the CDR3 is TGTGCCAGCAGCCAGGGCCCCATTTACGAGCAGTACTTC. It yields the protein CASSQGPIYEQYF.

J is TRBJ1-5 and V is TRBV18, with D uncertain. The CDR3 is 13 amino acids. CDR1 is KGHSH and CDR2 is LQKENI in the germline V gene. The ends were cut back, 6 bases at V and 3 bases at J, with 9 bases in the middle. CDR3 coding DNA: TGTGCCAGCTCCCCGGGAAACAATCAGCCCCAGCATTTT. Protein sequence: CASSPGNNQPQHF.

This CDR3 is CASSEAEAPGANVLTF. The CDR3 DNA sequence: TGTGCCAGCAGTGAAGCTGAGGCACCTGGGGCCAACGTCCTGACTTTC. The V call is TRBV6-1, the J call TRBJ2-6; D remains unclear. CDR1 is MNHNS and CDR2 is SASEGT in the germline V gene. This CDR3 spans 16 amino acids. V lost 0 bases and J 2 bases, leaving 8 bases between the germline ends.

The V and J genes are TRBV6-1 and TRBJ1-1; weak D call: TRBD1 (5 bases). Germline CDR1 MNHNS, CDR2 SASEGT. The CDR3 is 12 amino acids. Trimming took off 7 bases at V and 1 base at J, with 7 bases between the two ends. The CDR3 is CASNQGNTEAFF. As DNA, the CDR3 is TGTGCCAGCAACCAGGGGAACACTGAAGCTTTCTTT.

CDR3 in DNA: TGTGCCAGCTGTACGTCGGGACTACTCGATGGGTTGAGCACTGAAGCTTTCTTT. Translation gives CASCTSGLLDGLSTEAFF. The genes are TRBV28 and TRBJ1-1; maybe TRBD1 (5 bases). This CDR3 is 18 amino acids long. The germline V gene encodes CDR1 MDHEN and CDR2 SYDVKM. V lost 8 bases to trimming and J lost 4 bases, with 29 bases between them.

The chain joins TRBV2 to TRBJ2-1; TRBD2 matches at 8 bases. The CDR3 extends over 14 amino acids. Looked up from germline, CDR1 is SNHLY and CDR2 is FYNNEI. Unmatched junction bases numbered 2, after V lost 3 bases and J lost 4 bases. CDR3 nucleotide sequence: TGTGCCAGCAGTGACGGGAGGGGTTACAATGAGCAGTTCTTC. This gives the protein CASSDGRGYNEQFF.

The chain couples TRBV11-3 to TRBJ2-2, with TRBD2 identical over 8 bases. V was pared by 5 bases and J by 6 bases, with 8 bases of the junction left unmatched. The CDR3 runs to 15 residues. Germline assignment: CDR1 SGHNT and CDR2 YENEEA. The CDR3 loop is CASSLSGLAPGELFF. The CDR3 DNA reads TGTGCCAGCAGCCTGTCTGGACTAGCCCCCGGGGAGCTGTTTTTT.

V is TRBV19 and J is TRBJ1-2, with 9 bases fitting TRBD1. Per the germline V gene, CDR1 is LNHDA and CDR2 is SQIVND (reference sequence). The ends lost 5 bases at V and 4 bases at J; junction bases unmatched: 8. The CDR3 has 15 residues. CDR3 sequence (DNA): TGTGCCAGTAGTCCGGCCGGGACAGGGACCTATGGCTACACCTTC. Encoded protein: CASSPAGTGTYGYTF.

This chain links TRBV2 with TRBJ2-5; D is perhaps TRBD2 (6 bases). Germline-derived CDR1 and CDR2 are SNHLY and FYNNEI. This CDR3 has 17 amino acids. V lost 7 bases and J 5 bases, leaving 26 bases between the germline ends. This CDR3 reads CASMVGLGSVRGETQYF. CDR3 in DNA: TGTGCCAGCATGGTGGGTCTCGGGTCAGTCCGGGGGGAGACCCAGTACTTC.

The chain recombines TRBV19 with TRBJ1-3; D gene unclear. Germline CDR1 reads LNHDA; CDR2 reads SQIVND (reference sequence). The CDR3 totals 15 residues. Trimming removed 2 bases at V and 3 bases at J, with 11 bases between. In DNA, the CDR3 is TGTGCCAGTAGTATAATAACGGGGTTTGGAAACACCATATATTTT. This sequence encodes CASSIITGFGNTIYF.

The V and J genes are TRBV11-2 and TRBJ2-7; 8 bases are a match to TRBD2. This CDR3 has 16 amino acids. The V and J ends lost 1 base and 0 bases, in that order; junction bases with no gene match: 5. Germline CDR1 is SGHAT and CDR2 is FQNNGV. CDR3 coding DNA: TGTGCCAGCAGCTTAGGGTCTAGCGGGTACTCCTACGAGCAGTACTTC. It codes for CASSLGSSGYSYEQYF.

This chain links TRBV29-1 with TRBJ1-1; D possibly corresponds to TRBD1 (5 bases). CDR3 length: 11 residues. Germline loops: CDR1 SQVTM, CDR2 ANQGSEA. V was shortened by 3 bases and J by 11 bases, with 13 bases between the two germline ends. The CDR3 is CSVDGGGKAFF. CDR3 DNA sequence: TGCAGCGTTGACGGGGGGGGTAAGGCTTTCTTT.

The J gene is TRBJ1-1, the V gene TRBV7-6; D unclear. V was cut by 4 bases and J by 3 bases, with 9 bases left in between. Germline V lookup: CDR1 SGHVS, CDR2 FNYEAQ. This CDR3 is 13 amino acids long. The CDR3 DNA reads TGTGCCAGCAGCTCCCACGGTTACACTGAAGCTTTCTTT. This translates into CASSSHGYTEAFF.

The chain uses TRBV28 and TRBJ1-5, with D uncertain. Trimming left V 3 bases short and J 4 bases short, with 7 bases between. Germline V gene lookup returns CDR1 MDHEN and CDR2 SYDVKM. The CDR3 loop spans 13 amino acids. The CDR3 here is CASSFRLNQPQHF. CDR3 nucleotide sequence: TGTGCCAGCAGTTTCAGGCTAAATCAGCCCCAGCATTTT.

Here the CDR3 reads CASSQRLGGRTGELFF. CDR3 bases: TGTGCCAGCAGCCAACGTCTGGGGGGTCGCACCGGGGAGCTGTTTTTT. The V and J genes are TRBV11-2 and TRBJ2-2; D may be TRBD2 (6 bases). Trimming pared 5 bases from V and 4 bases from J, leaving 17 bases between. Germline CDR1 SGHAT, CDR2 FQNNGV. The CDR3 consists of 16 residues.

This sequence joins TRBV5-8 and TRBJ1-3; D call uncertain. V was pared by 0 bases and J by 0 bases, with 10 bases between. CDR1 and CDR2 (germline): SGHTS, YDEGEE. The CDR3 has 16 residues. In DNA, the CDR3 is TGTGCCAGCAGCTTGGCCTTACGGTCCTCTGGAAACACCATATATTTT. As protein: CASSLALRSSGNTIYF.

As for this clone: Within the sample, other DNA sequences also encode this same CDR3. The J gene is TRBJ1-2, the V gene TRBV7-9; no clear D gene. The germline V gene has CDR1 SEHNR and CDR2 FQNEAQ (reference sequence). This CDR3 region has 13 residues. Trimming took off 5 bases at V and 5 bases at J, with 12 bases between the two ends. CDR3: CASSPGQRYGYTF. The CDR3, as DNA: TGTGCCAGCAGCCCGGGTCAGCGTTATGGCTACACCTTC.

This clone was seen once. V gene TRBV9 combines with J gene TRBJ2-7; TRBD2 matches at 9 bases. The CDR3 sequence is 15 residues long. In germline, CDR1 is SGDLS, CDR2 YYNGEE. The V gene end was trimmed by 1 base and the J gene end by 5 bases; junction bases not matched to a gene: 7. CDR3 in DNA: TGTGCCAGCAGCGTATCTCCAGCGGGAGGACACGAGCAGTACTTC. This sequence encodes CASSVSPAGGHEQYF.

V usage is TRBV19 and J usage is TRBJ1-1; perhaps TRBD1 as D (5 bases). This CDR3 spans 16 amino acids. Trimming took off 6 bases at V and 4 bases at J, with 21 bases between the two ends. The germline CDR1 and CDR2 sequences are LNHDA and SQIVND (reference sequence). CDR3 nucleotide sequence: TGTGCCAGTAGACCCCTCCGGGGGAGCGGGGGCACTGAAGCTTTCTTT. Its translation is CASRPLRGSGGTEAFF.

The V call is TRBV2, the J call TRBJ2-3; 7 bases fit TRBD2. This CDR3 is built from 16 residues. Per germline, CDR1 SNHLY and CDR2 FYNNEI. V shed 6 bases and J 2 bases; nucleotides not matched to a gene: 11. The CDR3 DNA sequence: TGTGCCAGCAGGAATTCAGCGGGATCAAACACAGATACGCAGTATTTT. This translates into CASRNSAGSNTDTQYF.

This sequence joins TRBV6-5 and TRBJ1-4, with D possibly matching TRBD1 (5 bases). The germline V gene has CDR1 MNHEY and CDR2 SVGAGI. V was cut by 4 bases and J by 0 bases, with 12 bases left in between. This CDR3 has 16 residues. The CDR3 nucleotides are TGTGCCAGCAGTTGGAAGGGGCTAGCAACTAATGAAAAACTGTTTTTT. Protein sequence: CASSWKGLATNEKLFF.

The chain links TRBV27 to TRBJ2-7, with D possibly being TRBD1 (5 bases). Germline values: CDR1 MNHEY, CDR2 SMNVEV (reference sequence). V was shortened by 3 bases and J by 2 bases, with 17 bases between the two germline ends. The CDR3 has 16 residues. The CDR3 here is CASSLAGTGVTYEQYF. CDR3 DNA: TGTGCCAGCAGTTTGGCCGGTACAGGAGTTACCTACGAGCAGTACTTC.